These 20 T cell receptor beta chains share one sample of origin, sequenced in a study of control samples from healthy donors and cancer patients. Sequencing was performed with immunoSEQ multiplex PCR; in TCRdb, only in-frame clones are kept and a portion is missing. The repertoire holds about 410,000 clones, with around 90% as singletons. Sequencing input: PBMCs. These receptors all come from a man aged 40-55 years with head and neck cancer.

The chain carries TRBV12-5 and TRBJ2-7, with TRBD1 as a possible D gene (6 bases). The CDR3 totals 14 residues. V dropped 6 bases and J dropped 2 bases, with 14 bases sitting between them. The germline CDR1 and CDR2 sequences are LGHNT and FRNRAP. As DNA, the CDR3 is TGTGCTAGTGGGTCCGGGACATCCACCTACGAGCAGTACTTC. Protein: CASGSGTSTYEQYF.

This clone was found once. The V call is TRBV7-3, the J call TRBJ1-1, with D tentatively TRBD1 (5 bases). The CDR3 length is 14 residues. Deletions cut 1 base from V and 8 bases from J, with 14 bases between. Germline V CDR1 and CDR2: SGHTA, FQGTGA. The CDR3 protein is CASSLNRDGGEAFF. The DNA for the CDR3 is TGTGCCAGCAGCTTAAATCGAGATGGGGGAGAAGCTTTCTTT. Filled out from reference TRBV7-3 and TRBJ1-1, the complete variable domain reads GAGVSQTPSNKVTEKGKYVELRCDPISGHTALYWYRQSLGQGPEFLIYFQGTGAADDSGLPNDRFFAVRPEGSVSTLKIQRTERGDSAVYLCASSLNRDGGEAFFGQGTRLTVV.

The chain couples TRBV18 to TRBJ2-7, with D perhaps assigned TRBD1 or TRBD2 (5 bases each). In germline, CDR1 is KGHSH, CDR2 LQKENI. Trimming stripped 0 bases from V and 6 bases from J, with 12 bases between. CDR3 size: 14 residues. The CDR3 DNA sequence: TGTGCCAGCTCACCACCGGAACCTGGGGGCGAGCAGTACTTC. It encodes CASSPPEPGGEQYF.

This chain joins TRBV7-8 and TRBJ1-6, with no clear D. V was pared by 0 bases and J by 0 bases, with 9 bases between. This CDR3 spans 17 amino acids. The V gene's germline CDR1 is SGHVS and CDR2 FQNEAQ. CDR3: CASSLAASSSYNSPLHF. Written as DNA, the CDR3 is TGTGCCAGCAGCTTAGCTGCCTCGAGCTCCTATAATTCACCCCTCCACTTT.

The chain links TRBV2 to TRBJ1-1; D uncertain. The CDR3 sequence is 11 residues long. Germline CDR1 reads SNHLY; CDR2 reads FYNNEI. V was trimmed by 11 bases and J by 5 bases, leaving 12 bases between them. The CDR3 coding sequence is TGTGCCTCTCAAGAGTTGACTGAAGCTTTCTTT. Encoded protein: CASQELTEAFF.

The rearrangement links TRBV9 to TRBJ2-7; no reliable D call. CDR1 is SGDLS and CDR2 is YYNGEE in the germline V gene. The CDR3 sequence is 15 residues long. The germline V and J ends were trimmed by 1 base and 2 bases, with 13 bases remaining between them. CDR3 sequence reads: CASSVSPKVPYEQYF. DNA for the CDR3: TGTGCCAGCAGCGTAAGCCCCAAGGTGCCCTACGAGCAGTACTTC.

V is TRBV3-1 (or the pseudogene TRBV3-2) and J is TRBJ1-1; TRBD1 agrees at 10 bases. With V trimmed by 2 bases and J by 11 bases, 8 bases remained unmatched. The CDR3 consists of 14 residues. The germline V gene encodes CDR1 LGHDT and CDR2 YNNKEL (reference sequence). Here the CDR3 DNA reads TGTGCCAGCAGCCAACCTCCTCCGGGACAGGGGGCTTTCTTT. Its protein is CASSQPPPGQGAFF.

The V call is TRBV4-3, the J call TRBJ1-2; D ambiguous. V was shortened by 0 bases and J by 6 bases, with 8 bases between the two germline ends. The germline V gene has CDR1 LGHNA and CDR2 YSLEER. This CDR3 region has 13 residues. The CDR3 DNA reads as TGCGCCAGCAGCCAAGATATCTACCATGGCTACACCTTC. Protein sequence: CASSQDIYHGYTF.

The chain recombines TRBV28 with TRBJ1-2; maybe TRBD1 (5 bases). Germline lookup yields CDR1 MDHEN and CDR2 SYDVKM. V was trimmed by 1 base and J by 14 bases, leaving 14 bases between them. The CDR3 has 12 amino acids. The CDR3 is CASSLYRDQGTF. CDR3 DNA: TGTGCCAGCAGTTTATACCGGGACCAGGGAACCTTC.

This clone was counted only a few times. The chain links TRBV7-9 to TRBJ2-2; D is unclear. Germline V gene data show CDR1 as SEHNR and CDR2 as FQNEAQ (reference sequence). The CDR3 loop spans 16 amino acids. The ends were cut back, 0 bases at V and 4 bases at J, with 12 bases in the middle. The CDR3 spells CASSLAALRSTGELFF. The CDR3 DNA reads TGTGCCAGCAGCTTAGCAGCACTACGGAGCACCGGGGAGCTGTTTTTT.

This clone was observed a few times. The V gene is TRBV5-1, the J gene TRBJ2-2; D is ambiguous. Germline values: CDR1 SGHRS, CDR2 YFSETQ. V lost 1 base, J lost 0 bases, and 4 bases lay in between. This CDR3 is 14 amino acids long. CDR3 sequence: CASSLTANTGELFF. The DNA for the CDR3 is TGCGCCAGCAGCTTGACAGCGAACACCGGGGAGCTGTTTTTT.

This chain uses TRBV5-4 with TRBJ2-1; a weak D match, TRBD1 (6 bases). V was trimmed by 2 bases and J by 6 bases, leaving 15 bases between them. CDR1 and CDR2 from the germline V gene are SGHNT and YYREEE (reference sequence). CDR3 length: 15 residues. The DNA for the CDR3 is TGTGCCAGCAGCTTCTACAGGGCTGGAGGCAATGAGCAGTTCTTC. Translation gives CASSFYRAGGNEQFF.

The chain carries TRBV24-1 and TRBJ1-1; TRBD1 matches at 10 bases. The germline CDR1 and CDR2 sequences are KGHDR and SFDVKD. Trimming at V came to 5 bases and at J to 1 base, leaving 3 bases not matched to a gene. This CDR3 has 15 amino acids. CDR3 DNA sequence: TGTGCCACCAGTGGACGGACAGGGGGGAACACTGAAGCTTTCTTT. Translated: CATSGRTGGNTEAFF.

The chain carries TRBV19 and TRBJ1-5; 9 bases map to TRBD1. Germline V gives CDR1 LNHDA, CDR2 SQIVND (reference sequence). V shed 4 bases, J shed 1 base, and the junction held 2 bases outside the gene matches. The CDR3 runs to 15 residues. The CDR3: CASSRQGVSNQPQHF. DNA of the CDR3: TGTGCCAGTAGTAGACAGGGGGTAAGCAATCAGCCCCAGCATTTT.

The sample holds one count of this clone. This rearrangement joins TRBV6-2 or TRBV6-3 to TRBJ1-5; no clear D gene. V was trimmed by 2 bases and J by 3 bases, leaving 5 bases between them. The germline V gene encodes CDR1 MNHEY and CDR2 SVGEGT. The CDR3 is 13 residues long. DNA of the CDR3: TGTGCCAGCAGTTACGGTCTCAATCAGCCCCAGCATTTT. This gives the protein CASSYGLNQPQHF.

Note on this clone: Sequence at one end of the junction differs from germline and may be a read error. This chain uses TRBV5-4 with TRBJ1-1, with D tentatively TRBD1 (6 bases). The CDR3 extends over 12 amino acids. Germline V CDR1 and CDR2: SGHNT, YYREEE (reference sequence). The CDR3 coding sequence is TGTGCCAGCAGCTTGCTAGGGGGGCGGGGAGCCTTT. It yields the protein CASSLLGGRGAF.

This clone occurred once. J is TRBJ2-5 and V is TRBV7-2; D uncertain. CDR3 length equals 13 residues. Germline V gene sequence: CDR1 SGHTA, CDR2 FQGNSA. V was cut by 4 bases and J by 7 bases, with 13 bases left in between. The CDR3 here is CASSSPPRRTQYF. The CDR3 bases are TGTGCCAGCAGCTCCCCCCCTCGGAGGACCCAGTACTTC.

This chain joins TRBV28 and TRBJ2-7, with 7 bases fitting TRBD2. Per germline, CDR1 MDHEN and CDR2 SYDVKM. Trimming removed 5 bases from V and 11 bases from J; junction bases left unmatched: 15. CDR3 length equals 14 residues. CDR3 DNA sequence: TGTGCCAGCAGTGCCCCAAGTCTAGCGGCCCTGGAGTACTTC. The encoded protein is CASSAPSLAALEYF.

V gene TRBV29-1 combines with J gene TRBJ2-7, with unresolved D. Trimming cost V 4 bases and J 1 base, with 8 bases left between them. The CDR3 is made up of 12 amino acids. In germline, CDR1 is SQVTM, CDR2 ANQGSEA. The CDR3 sequence is CSVGVWSYEQYF. The CDR3 bases are TGCAGCGTTGGGGTCTGGTCCTACGAGCAGTACTTC.

The chain links TRBV28 to TRBJ1-6, with D hard to call. V lost 5 bases, J lost 12 bases, and 20 bases lay in between. The length of the CDR3 is 15 residues. Per germline, CDR1 MDHEN and CDR2 SYDVKM. The CDR3 DNA sequence: TGTGCCAGCAGTACCGGGGTTATAGGGATCAAACCCCTCCACTTT. Protein sequence: CASSTGVIGIKPLHF.